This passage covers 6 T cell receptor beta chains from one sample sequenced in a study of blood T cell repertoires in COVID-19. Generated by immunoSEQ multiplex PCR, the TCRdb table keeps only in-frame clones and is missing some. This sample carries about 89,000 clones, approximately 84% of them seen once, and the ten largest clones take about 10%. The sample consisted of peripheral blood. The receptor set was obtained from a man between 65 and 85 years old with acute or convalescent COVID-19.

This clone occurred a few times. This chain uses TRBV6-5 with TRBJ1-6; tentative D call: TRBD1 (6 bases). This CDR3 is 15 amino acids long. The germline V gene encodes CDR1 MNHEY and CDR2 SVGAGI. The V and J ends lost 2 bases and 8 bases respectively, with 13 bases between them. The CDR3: CASSYGAGVHSPLHF. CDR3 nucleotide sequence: TGTGCCAGCAGTTACGGGGCAGGGGTTCATTCACCCCTCCACTTT.

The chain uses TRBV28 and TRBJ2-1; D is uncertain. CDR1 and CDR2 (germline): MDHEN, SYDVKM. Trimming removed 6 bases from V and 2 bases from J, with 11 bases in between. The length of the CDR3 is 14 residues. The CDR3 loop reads CASSSGGTYNEQFF. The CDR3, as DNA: TGTGCCAGCAGCTCCGGCGGTACCTACAATGAGCAGTTCTTC.

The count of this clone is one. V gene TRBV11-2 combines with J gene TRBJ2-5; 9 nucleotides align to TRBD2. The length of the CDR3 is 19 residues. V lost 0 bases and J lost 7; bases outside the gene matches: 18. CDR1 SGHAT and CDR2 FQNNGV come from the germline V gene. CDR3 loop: CASSLEGLAGTHSGGTQYF. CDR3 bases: TGTGCCAGCAGCTTAGAGGGGCTAGCGGGGACCCATTCTGGTGGGACCCAGTACTTC.

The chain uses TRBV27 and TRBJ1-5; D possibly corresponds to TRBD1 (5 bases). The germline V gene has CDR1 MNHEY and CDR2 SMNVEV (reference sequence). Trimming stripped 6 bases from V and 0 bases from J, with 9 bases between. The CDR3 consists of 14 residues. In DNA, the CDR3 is TGTGCCAGCAGCGCAGGGTATAGCAATCAGCCCCAGCATTTT. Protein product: CASSAGYSNQPQHF.

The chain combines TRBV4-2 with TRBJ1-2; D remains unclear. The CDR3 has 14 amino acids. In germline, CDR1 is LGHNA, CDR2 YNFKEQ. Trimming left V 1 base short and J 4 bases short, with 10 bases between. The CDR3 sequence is CASSQVSSGYGYTF. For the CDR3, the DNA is TGTGCCAGCAGCCAAGTATCCAGCGGCTATGGCTACACCTTC.

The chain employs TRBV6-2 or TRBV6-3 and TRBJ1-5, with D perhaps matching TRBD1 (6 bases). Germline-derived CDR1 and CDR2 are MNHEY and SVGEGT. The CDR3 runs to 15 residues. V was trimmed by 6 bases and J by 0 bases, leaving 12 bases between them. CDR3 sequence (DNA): TGTGCCAGCAGCCTACAGGGACATAGCAATCAGCCCCAGCATTTT. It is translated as CASSLQGHSNQPQHF.